What follows are 11 T cell receptor beta chains derived from one specimen sequenced in a study of blood T cells in healthy people across ages. Combining a sample-barcoded 5' primer with a J-beta primer mix, a second PCR ran for about 7 to 12 cycles. TCRdb independently ran MiXCR on the 5' RACE reads; one entry per CDR3 protein. The sample lists approximately 780,000 distinct CDR3 sequences, approximately 24% seen once, with over 2.5% in the top ten. The same specimen was also included in a second study, on T cells of mothers and their children.

The source material was blood. The receptors were gathered from a boy between 5 and 17 years old in good health.

This clonotype was seen only once. V gene TRBV20-1 combines with J gene TRBJ2-2, with D possibly being TRBD1 (5 bases). Trimming removed 5 bases from V and 4 bases from J, with 17 bases in between. Germline-derived CDR1 and CDR2 are DFQATT and SNEGSKA (reference sequence). The CDR3 sequence is 15 residues long. The CDR3 nucleotides read TGCAGTGCTCACACCCAAACAGGAAGCACCGGGGAGCTGTTTTTT. Translating it yields CSAHTQTGSTGELFF.

J is TRBJ2-5 and V is TRBV18; a weak D match, TRBD1 (5 bases). Germline V CDR1 and CDR2: KGHSH, LQKENI. Trimming left V 8 bases short and J 11 bases short, with 24 bases between. This CDR3 is 14 amino acids long. CDR3 DNA: TGTGCCAGCCAGCCCGCGGCAGGGCCCTATGAGCAGTACTTC. It is translated as CASQPAAGPYEQYF.

About this clonotype: One end of the junction does not line up with germline, which may come from a read error. This chain links TRBV3-1 with TRBJ2-5; 9 bases align to TRBD2. This CDR3 comprises 16 residues. Germline-derived CDR1 and CDR2 are LGHDT and YNNKEL (reference sequence). The DNA for the CDR3 is TGTGCCAGCGGCCAAGAATCTAGCGGGGAGGAAGAGACCCAGTACTTC. Amino acids: CASGQESSGEEETQYF.

This clonotype was seen only a few times. The chain couples TRBV9 to TRBJ2-5, with 12 positions matching TRBD2. Matching the DNA end better, TRBJ2-1 makes the J call doubtful. Per germline, CDR1 SGDLS and CDR2 YYNGEE. This CDR3 comprises 17 residues. In DNA form, the CDR3 reads TGTGCCAGCAGCGTAGCGACTAGCGGGGGAGACTACAATGAGCAGTTCTTC. It translates to CASSVATSGGDYNEQFF.

This clonotype was picked up many times. V is TRBV2 and J is TRBJ2-5; 8 bases match TRBD2. This CDR3 is 14 amino acids long. Per germline, CDR1 SNHLY and CDR2 FYNNEI. V gave up 4 bases and J gave up 1 base; unmatched junction bases: 2. CDR3 DNA sequence: TGTGCCAGCAGTGCTCGGGGGGGCCAAGAGACCCAGTACTTC. This encodes CASSARGGQETQYF.

The table lists this clonotype with a few counts. CDR3 sequence: CASSQRPGTSGGDIQYF. CDR3 coding DNA: TGTGCCAGCAGTCAACGTCCCGGGACTAGCGGGGGGGACATTCAGTACTTC. The chain links TRBV12-3 or TRBV12-4 to TRBJ2-4, with TRBD2 matching 16 bases. The J segment lost 8 bases and the V segment lost 5 bases, leaving 9 bases of the junction unmatched. The CDR3 runs to 17 residues.

The V call is TRBV5-1, the J call TRBJ1-6, with 7 bases matching TRBD1. Per germline, CDR1 SGHRS and CDR2 YFSETQ. Germline trimming cut 3 bases from V and 7 bases from J; bases unmatched to any gene: 1. CDR3 length: 13 residues. The chain's CDR3 is CASSWGQNSPLHF. CDR3 DNA: TGCGCCAGCAGCTGGGGACAGAATTCACCCCTCCACTTT.

As for this clonotype: This likely comes from a read error, as the CDR3 has no conserved phenylalanine or tryptophan at its end. The chain employs TRBV9 and TRBJ2-1; D perhaps matches TRBD2 (7 bases). Germline CDR1 and CDR2: SGDLS and YYNGEE. V lost 3 bases and J lost 7, with 17 bases in between. CDR3 length equals 15 residues. This CDR3 reads CASSASPGGANEQFL. DNA of the CDR3: TGTGCCAGCAGCGCCTCCCCGGGGGGCGCAAATGAGCAGTTCCTC.

The rearrangement uses TRBV7-2 and TRBJ2-5; D is unclear. The better agreement between TRBJ2-1 and the DNA end casts doubt on the J call. The CDR3 spans 12 residues. Germline-derived CDR1 and CDR2 are SGHTA and FQGNSA. CDR3 sequence: CASSAFFDEQFF. CDR3 bases: TGTGCCAGCAGCGCGTTTTTCGATGAGCAGTTCTTC.

This clonotype was picked up a small number of times. The V gene is TRBV19, the J gene TRBJ1-5, with D maybe TRBD1 (5 bases). With 8 bases removed from V and 0 bases from J, the gap between germline ends came to 11 bases. Per the germline V gene, CDR1 is LNHDA and CDR2 is SQIVND (reference sequence). The CDR3 spans 14 residues. Here the CDR3 DNA reads TGTGCCAGTCGGGGGGATTATAGCAATCAGCCCCAGCATTTT. Translating it yields CASRGDYSNQPQHF.

This sequence joins TRBV18 and TRBJ2-1, with 7 nucleotides matching TRBD1. The germline CDR1 and CDR2 sequences are KGHSH and LQKENI. This CDR3 has 15 amino acids. The J segment lost 4 bases and the V segment lost 3 bases, leaving 6 bases of the junction unmatched. The CDR3 is CASSPGTEVYNEQFF. CDR3 sequence (DNA): TGTGCCAGCTCACCCGGGACAGAGGTGTACAATGAGCAGTTCTTC.